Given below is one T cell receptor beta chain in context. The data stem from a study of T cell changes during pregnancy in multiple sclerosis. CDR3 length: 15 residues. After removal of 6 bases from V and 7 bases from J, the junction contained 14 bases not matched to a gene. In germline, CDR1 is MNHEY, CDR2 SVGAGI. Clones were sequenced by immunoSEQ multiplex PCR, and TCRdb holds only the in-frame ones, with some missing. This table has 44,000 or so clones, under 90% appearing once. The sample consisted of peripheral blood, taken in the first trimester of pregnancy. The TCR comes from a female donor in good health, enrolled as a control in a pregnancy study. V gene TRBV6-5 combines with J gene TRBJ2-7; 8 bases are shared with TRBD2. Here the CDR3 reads CASRARLANPKEQYF. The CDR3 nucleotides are TGTGCCAGCAGGGCCAGACTAGCGAACCCTAAAGAGCAGTACTTC.